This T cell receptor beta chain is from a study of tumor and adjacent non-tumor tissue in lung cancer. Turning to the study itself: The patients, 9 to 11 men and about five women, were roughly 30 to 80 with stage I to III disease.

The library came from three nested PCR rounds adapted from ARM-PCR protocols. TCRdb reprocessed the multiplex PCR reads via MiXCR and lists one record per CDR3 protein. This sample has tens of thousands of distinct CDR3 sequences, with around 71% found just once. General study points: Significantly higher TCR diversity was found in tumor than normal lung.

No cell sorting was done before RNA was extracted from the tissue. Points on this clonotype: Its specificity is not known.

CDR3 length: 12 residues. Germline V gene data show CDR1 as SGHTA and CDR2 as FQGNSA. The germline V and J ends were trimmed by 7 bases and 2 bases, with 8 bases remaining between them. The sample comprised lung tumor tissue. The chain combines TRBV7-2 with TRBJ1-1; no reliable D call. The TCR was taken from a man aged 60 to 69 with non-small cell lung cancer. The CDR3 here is CASNITNTEAFF. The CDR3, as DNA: TGTGCCAGCAACATTACCAACACTGAAGCTTTCTTT.